Presented here are 14 T cell receptor beta chains from one specimen sequenced in a study of blood T cells in healthy people across ages. With a J-beta primer mix and a sample-barcoded 5' primer, a second PCR ran about 7 to 12 cycles. From the 5' RACE reads, TCRdb called clonotypes with MiXCR, one entry per CDR3 protein. This repertoire shows around 800,000 distinct CDR3 sequences, around half found once; its top ten account for around 18%. Sequences were obtained from blood. These receptors were obtained from a man aged 80 or over in good health.

The rearrangement uses TRBV7-6 and TRBJ1-5; 12 bases match TRBD1. Trimming took 4 bases from V and 6 from J; bases not matched to a gene: 7. CDR1 is SGHVS, CDR2 FNYEAQ, per germline. The CDR3 is 16 amino acids. The CDR3 bases are TGTGCCAGCAGCTCGGGGACAGGGGGCTATCCTCAGCCCCAGCATTTT. As protein: CASSSGTGGYPQPQHF.

The chain recombines TRBV2 with TRBJ2-1; TRBD2 matches 8 bases. In germline, CDR1 is SNHLY, CDR2 FYNNEI. V lost 9 bases and J lost 6; bases outside the gene matches: 13. The CDR3 runs 15 residues. The CDR3 DNA reads TGTGCCAGTTACCCAGGGACTAGTGGGGGCAATGAGCAGTTCTTC. It yields the protein CASYPGTSGGNEQFF.

V usage is TRBV12-3 or TRBV12-4 and J usage is TRBJ2-1, with 10 bases fitting TRBD2. V shed 2 bases, J shed 5 bases, and the junction held 3 bases outside the gene matches. This CDR3 region has 15 residues. CDR3 in DNA: TGTGCCAGCAGTTTAACGGGGACTAGCGACAATGAGCAGTTCTTC. This sequence encodes CASSLTGTSDNEQFF.

This clonotype has more than one count but fewer than ten. The chain joins TRBV20-1 to TRBJ2-3; D gene unclear. The V and J ends lost 0 bases and 1 base respectively, with 11 bases between them. Germline V gene sequence: CDR1 DFQATT, CDR2 SNEGSKA (reference sequence). The length of the CDR3 is 15 residues. The CDR3 sequence is CSARETAWGTDTQYF. In DNA form, the CDR3 reads TGCAGTGCTAGAGAGACTGCGTGGGGCACAGATACGCAGTATTTT.

The gene calls are TRBV27 and TRBJ2-5, with D perhaps TRBD1 (5 bases). With the DNA end fitting TRBJ2-7 better, the J assignment may be wrong. The CDR3 extends over 19 amino acids. Germline V gene data show CDR1 as MNHEY and CDR2 as SMNVEV (reference sequence). DNA for the CDR3: TGTGCCAGCAGTTCACCCAAACAGGTGTTGGACGGTATGGCCTACGAGCAGTACTTC. Encoded protein: CASSSPKQVLDGMAYEQYF.

In this sample, this clonotype turned up a few times. The CDR3: CSARAGQGVYSPLHF. The CDR3 coding sequence is TGCAGTGCCCGTGCTGGACAGGGAGTTTATTCACCCCTCCACTTT. This sequence joins TRBV20-1 and TRBJ1-6; TRBD1 agrees at 8 bases. The CDR3 loop spans 15 amino acids. Germline V CDR1 and CDR2: DFQATT, SNEGSKA (reference sequence). The J segment lost 8 bases and the V segment lost 6 bases, leaving 12 bases of the junction unmatched.

This clonotype appeared a few times. The gene calls are TRBV25-1 and TRBJ1-2, with D unresolved. The CDR3 length is 14 residues. CDR1 is MGHDK, CDR2 SYGVNS, per germline. Trimming removed 1 base at V and 0 bases at J, with 6 bases between. CDR3 sequence: CASSESGANYGYTF. The CDR3 DNA is TGTGCCAGCAGTGAATCCGGGGCTAACTATGGCTACACCTTC.

The rearrangement joins TRBV7-3 to TRBJ2-5, with 8 bases lining up with TRBD1. Germline CDR1 and CDR2: SGHTA and FQGTGA. This CDR3 is built from 18 residues. With V trimmed by 1 base and J by 3 bases, 13 bases remained unmatched. As DNA, the CDR3 is TGTGCCAGCAGCTTAAATGGGCCCCCCCCGGGACAGGAAGAGACCCAGTACTTC. Translated: CASSLNGPPPGQEETQYF.

This chain uses TRBV27 with TRBJ2-1, with 10 bases identical to TRBD1. Trimming took 6 bases from V and 8 from J; bases not matched to a gene: 10. The CDR3 sequence is 15 residues long. CDR1 is MNHEY and CDR2 is SMNVEV in the germline V gene (reference sequence). The chain's CDR3 is CASREGGQGLHEQFF. Written as DNA, the CDR3 is TGTGCCAGCAGAGAGGGGGGACAGGGGCTTCATGAGCAGTTCTTC.

The J gene is TRBJ1-1, the V gene TRBV5-1, with a possible D match to TRBD1 (6 bases). Germline V CDR1 and CDR2: SGHRS, YFSETQ. The CDR3 has 14 amino acids. V lost 1 base and J lost 3, with 10 bases in between. The CDR3 region has the DNA TGCGCCAGCAGCTTGACAGGGCAAGACACTGAAGCTTTCTTT. As protein: CASSLTGQDTEAFF.

This clonotype was found many times. The chain combines TRBV29-1 with TRBJ2-6; 7 bases align to TRBD1. The junction had 4 bases not matched to a gene; V was cut back by 5 bases and J by 0 bases. CDR1 and CDR2 (germline): SQVTM, ANQGSEA. CDR3 length: 15 amino acids. The CDR3 bases are TGCAGCGTTCGAGGGGACAGCTCTGGGGCCAACGTCCTGACTTTC. Its protein is CSVRGDSSGANVLTF. Looking up the rest from reference TRBV29-1 and TRBJ2-6 gives the full variable domain: SAVISQKPSRDICQRGTSLTIQCQVDSQVTMMFWYRQQPGQSLTLIATANQGSEATYESGFVIDKFPISRPNLTFSTLTVSNMSPEDSSIYLCSVRGDSSGANVLTFGAGSRLTVL.

This clonotype was picked up a small number of times. This sequence joins TRBV5-1 and TRBJ2-1; 7 bases fit TRBD2. The CDR3 extends over 14 amino acids. Germline-derived CDR1 and CDR2 are SGHRS and YFSETQ. The V segment lost 4 bases and the J segment 7 bases; nucleotides outside the gene matches: 8. The CDR3 bases are TGCGCCAGCAGCCCACCGCTTAGCGGGAATGAGCAGTTCTTC. Encoded protein: CASSPPLSGNEQFF.

The rearrangement joins TRBV20-1 to TRBJ1-6, with no clear D. Trimming left V 0 bases short and J 9 bases short, with 12 bases between. The V gene's germline CDR1 is DFQATT and CDR2 SNEGSKA (reference sequence). The CDR3 is 14 residues long. The chain's CDR3 is CSAREAGAGSPLHF. DNA for the CDR3: TGCAGTGCTAGAGAGGCAGGCGCGGGTTCACCCCTCCACTTT.

This clonotype has more than one count but fewer than ten. The chain carries TRBV5-1 and TRBJ2-4; D is uncertain. Near its end, the DNA agrees better with TRBJ2-7, so the J call may be wrong. Germline CDR1 SGHRS, CDR2 YFSETQ. CDR3 size: 14 residues. The CDR3 nucleotides are TGCGCCAGCAGCTTGGAAGGGTTCGCCTCCGAGCAGTACTTC. Encoded protein: CASSLEGFASEQYF.